One and the same sample provided the 20 T cell receptor beta chains below, sequenced in a study of T cell repertoires in cytomegalovirus infection. TCRdb called the reads again in MiXCR, with one record for every CDR3 protein. The sample records 150,000 to 200,000 distinct CDR3 sequences, 28% being singletons. Sequences were obtained from PBMCs. All receptors derive from a human donor in good health (CMV status not recorded). Some clones in this sample may be carry-over from other donors' samples.

The rearrangement joins TRBV12-5 to TRBJ1-2; D gene ambiguous. V was trimmed by 6 bases and J by 10 bases, leaving 21 bases between them. Germline V gene data show CDR1 as LGHNT and CDR2 as FRNRAP. The CDR3 covers 14 residues. In nucleotides, the CDR3 is TGTGCTAGTGGCCCCCGGTCGGACGCTGCTGACTACACCTTC. It is translated as CASGPRSDAADYTF.

J is TRBJ1-5 and V is TRBV10-3; D perhaps matches TRBD1 (5 bases). Trimming took off 6 bases at V and 4 bases at J, with 13 bases between the two ends. Germline V gene sequence: CDR1 ENHRY, CDR2 SYGVKD. The CDR3 contains 14 residues. The CDR3 nucleotides are TGTGCCATCAGAGGGGAGGCAGGGAATCAGCCCCAGCATTTT. This gives the protein CAIRGEAGNQPQHF.

This clonotype was seen a handful of times. The V call is TRBV7-2, the J call TRBJ2-7, with 10 bases aligning to TRBD2. V shed 1 base and J 4 bases; nucleotides not matched to a gene: 4. CDR1 SGHTA and CDR2 FQGNSA come from the germline V gene. CDR3 length equals 15 residues. The chain's CDR3 is CASSLVGLAAYEQYF. CDR3 DNA: TGTGCCAGCAGCTTAGTCGGACTAGCGGCTTACGAGCAGTACTTC.

This clonotype was found many times. The chain couples TRBV7-9 to TRBJ1-2; 9 bases fit TRBD1. Germline values: CDR1 SEHNR, CDR2 FQNEAQ (reference sequence). The CDR3 spans 15 residues. Losses at the gene ends were 5 bases for V and 4 bases for J; bases not matched to a gene: 8. The CDR3 DNA reads TGTGCCAGCAGCGACCGGGACAGGGATCCCTATGGCTACACCTTC. It specifies CASSDRDRDPYGYTF.

This clonotype was seen a few times. The gene calls are TRBV6-6 and TRBJ1-1, with TRBD1 identical over 9 bases. Losses at the gene ends were 5 bases for V and 5 bases for J; bases not matched to a gene: 9. The CDR3 length is 15 residues. The V gene's germline CDR1 is MNHNY and CDR2 SVGAGI (reference sequence). DNA for the CDR3: TGTGCCAGCAGTCCTAACAGGGGGCCTATGACTGAAGCTTTCTTT. Translation gives CASSPNRGPMTEAFF.

This chain joins TRBV10-3 and TRBJ2-3, with D possibly being TRBD1 or TRBD2 (6 bases each). Per germline, CDR1 ENHRY and CDR2 SYGVKD. V lost 3 bases and J lost 2, with 9 bases in between. This CDR3 region has 14 residues. CDR3 coding DNA: TGTGCCATCAGTGAAGGGGGGAACACAGATACGCAGTATTTT. Protein product: CAISEGGNTDTQYF.

V and J are TRBV6-2 or TRBV6-3 and TRBJ1-2; tentative D call: TRBD1 (5 bases). The V and J ends lost 2 bases and 3 bases respectively, with 10 bases between them. The germline V gene encodes CDR1 MNHEY and CDR2 SVGEGT. This CDR3 comprises 14 residues. The CDR3 bases are TGTGCCAGCAGTTACCAGGGAAGCGACTATGGCTACACCTTC. Its translation is CASSYQGSDYGYTF.

The chain couples TRBV5-1 to TRBJ1-1; TRBD1 agrees at 7 bases. V was pared by 3 bases and J by 0 bases, with 5 bases of the junction left unmatched. Per the germline V gene, CDR1 is SGHRS and CDR2 is YFSETQ. This CDR3 has 15 amino acids. The CDR3 coding sequence is TGCGCCAGCAGCTCAGTGACAGGGATGAACACTGAAGCTTTCTTT. Amino acids: CASSSVTGMNTEAFF.

The V and J genes are TRBV18 and TRBJ1-1, with D possibly TRBD1 on 5 matching bases. The CDR3 runs to 14 residues. Trimming took 3 bases from V and 0 from J, leaving 8 bases between them. Germline CDR1 KGHSH, CDR2 LQKENI. The CDR3 reads CASSPTDMNTEAFF. In DNA, the CDR3 is TGTGCCAGCTCACCGACAGATATGAACACTGAAGCTTTCTTT.

J is TRBJ1-1 and V is TRBV5-4, with D hard to call. The CDR3 runs 14 residues. Between the trimmed V and J ends, which lost 4 bases and 7 bases, there was a span of 17 bases. Germline V CDR1 and CDR2: SGHNT, YYREEE (reference sequence). In nucleotides, the CDR3 is TGTGCCAGCAGCCCGAGCTCGGGGTGGAGTGAAGCTTTCTTT. It specifies CASSPSSGWSEAFF.

The V call is TRBV19, the J call TRBJ1-4, with D perhaps matching TRBD1 (6 bases). Germline V gene data show CDR1 as LNHDA and CDR2 as SQIVND (reference sequence). This CDR3 comprises 14 residues. V lost 6 bases to trimming and J lost 0 bases, with 8 bases between them. The CDR3 protein is CASSRTATNEKLFF. CDR3 sequence (DNA): TGTGCCAGTAGCCGGACAGCAACTAATGAAAAACTGTTTTTT.

This clonotype has at least ten counts. The rearrangement joins TRBV2 to TRBJ2-5; D uncertain. The CDR3 loop spans 12 amino acids. V was cut by 3 bases and J by 5 bases, with 7 bases left in between. Looked up from germline, CDR1 is SNHLY and CDR2 is FYNNEI. CDR3 bases: TGTGCCAGCAGTGAGGTGGGCGAGACCCAGTACTTC. Protein sequence: CASSEVGETQYF.

V and J are TRBV5-4 and TRBJ1-1; possibly TRBD1 for D (5 bases). The CDR3 runs to 16 residues. V shed 4 bases and J shed 4 bases, with 20 bases lying between them. The V gene's germline CDR1 is SGHNT and CDR2 YYREEE (reference sequence). The CDR3 protein is CASSRRRGPGGTEAFF. CDR3 DNA sequence: TGTGCCAGCAGCAGACGGCGGGGCCCTGGGGGCACTGAAGCTTTCTTT.

This clonotype occurred a few times. The chain carries TRBV6-2 or TRBV6-3 and TRBJ1-1; 8 nucleotides align to TRBD1. The CDR3 consists of 14 residues. Per the germline V gene, CDR1 is MNHEY and CDR2 is SVGEGT. The V and J ends lost 2 bases and 4 bases, in that order; junction bases with no gene match: 3. The CDR3 DNA reads as TGTGCCAGCAGTTACCTCAGGGGGCCCACTGAAGCTTTCTTT. Its translation is CASSYLRGPTEAFF.

V gene TRBV20-1 combines with J gene TRBJ1-1; no reliable D call. The CDR3 extends over 15 amino acids. Trimming took 6 bases from V and 1 from J, leaving 18 bases between them. Germline V CDR1 and CDR2: DFQATT, SNEGSKA (reference sequence). The CDR3 nucleotides are TGCAGTGCCATAAGAGCCGGACGGACGAACACTGAAGCTTTCTTT. The encoded protein is CSAIRAGRTNTEAFF.

The rearrangement uses TRBV4-3 and TRBJ2-7; possible D gene TRBD2, 6 bases. V dropped 4 bases and J dropped 3 bases, with 16 bases sitting between them. The germline V gene has CDR1 LGHNA and CDR2 YSLEER. CDR3 length: 15 residues. As DNA, the CDR3 is TGCGCCAGCAGCCCAGCAGCACTGGGGGGCTACGAGCAGTACTTC. It encodes CASSPAALGGYEQYF.

The chain couples TRBV18 to TRBJ1-4, with 8 positions matching TRBD1. V lost 8 bases, J lost 5 bases, and 7 bases stayed unmatched. Looked up from germline, CDR1 is KGHSH and CDR2 is LQKENI. The CDR3 runs 14 residues. The CDR3 coding sequence is TGTGCCAGCGCCCCGGGACAGGTCAATGAAAAACTGTTTTTT. Protein: CASAPGQVNEKLFF.

The sample holds many counts of this clonotype. The rearrangement links TRBV6-2 or TRBV6-3 to TRBJ1-5; the D is unclear. V lost 5 bases, J lost 0 bases, and 14 bases lay in between. CDR1 MNHEY and CDR2 SVGEGT come from the germline V gene. There are 16 residues in the CDR3. CDR3 sequence reads: CASSPDRAFSNQPQHF. The CDR3 nucleotides are TGTGCCAGCAGTCCCGACCGGGCATTTAGCAATCAGCCCCAGCATTTT.

The J gene is TRBJ2-7, the V gene TRBV20-1, with 11 bases matching TRBD1. Looked up from germline, CDR1 is DFQATT and CDR2 is SNEGSKA (reference sequence). J gave up 5 bases and V 5 bases, and 2 bases lay outside the gene matches. CDR3 length equals 12 residues. CDR3 sequence: CSAGDRGDEQYF. The CDR3 DNA sequence: TGCAGTGCTGGGGACAGGGGGGACGAGCAGTACTTC.

The rearrangement links TRBV4-1 to TRBJ2-2; the D gene is possibly TRBD2 (5 bases). There are 15 residues in the CDR3. CDR1 MGHRA and CDR2 YSYEKL come from the germline V gene. V was pared by 4 bases and J by 7 bases, with 16 bases between. CDR3 DNA sequence: TGCGCCAGCAGCCGACTAATGCTAGGCCTCGGGGAGCTGTTTTTT. Its protein is CASSRLMLGLGELFF.